This T cell receptor beta chain was observed in a study of blood T cell repertoires in COVID-19 (dated by TCRdb to between 2020 and 2021). At the level of the whole study: The collaborator samples originated in the United States, Italy and Spain and spanned the acute and convalescent phases of COVID-19. The samples were drawn from two sources: the first 160 participants of the ongoing ImmuneRACE study, and 950 to 1,500 subjects contributed by 6 global collaborators. Nearly every sample came with metadata listing a de-identified subject ID, COVID-19 status, age in years and sex. Where available, HLA class I and class II types were taken from metadata supplied by the sample provider and were not determined by assay-based typing. Subjects who had been exposed to COVID-19, were actively infected with it, or had recovered from it provided the deeply sampled blood TCRbeta repertoires that made up the dataset. A freely available public database, intended as a resource for researchers studying the immune response to SARS-CoV-2, is where the repertoires were released. The material from the prospective study consisted of cDNA or gDNA derived from T cells, B-cell-depleted T cells, or PBMCs. The full study reports these points: The amount of clinical and demographic metadata varied by source and participant and was provided uncurated.

TCRbeta CDR3 regions were amplified from genomic DNA using the immunoSEQ Assay, a bias-controlled multiplex PCR. The original methods were these. The number of nucleated cells in each sample was estimated from the amplification of reference gene primers within the assay. To quantify the absolute abundance of each unique TCRbeta CDR3 rearrangement, sequence reads were collapsed and filtered. For each sample, productive Simpson clonality was calculated as the square root of Simpson's diversity index over productive rearrangements. TCRdb holds this immuneACCESS table with in-frame rearrangements only. Some clones are missing; in checked studies, unresolved V genes explain under half, and the rest has no known cause. V and J calls and clone size are copied from that table; D and trimming were computed from the DNA. The sample has under 80,000 clones on record, 65% to 90% of them singletons. The ten largest clones take up 5.5% to 7.5% of the sample.

Looking up the germline V gene yields CDR1 SNHLY and CDR2 FYNNEI. Inclusive of the bounding cysteine and phenylalanine, the CDR3 is 16 residues long. Kept here is only the CDR3 DNA, which spans 48 bases and is read in frame from base 1. The junction shows trimming of 6 bases on V and 0 bases on J, and the gene matches do not reach 6 bases of it. As to this clone: The antigen this receptor binds is unknown. No base quality information exists; no much larger clone differs at one position.

Each collaborating institution followed its own protocols to collect whole blood in K2EDTA tubes. For TCRbeta analysis, collaborators shipped samples in one of three forms: frozen whole blood, isolated PBMCs, or DNA extracted from either of those sample types. The chain is assembled from TRBV2 and TRBJ2-2; 8 bases in between match TRBD2. This clonotype was obtained from a woman aged 55-70 years with acute or convalescent COVID-19. The material sequenced was peripheral blood. The CDR3 has the sequence CASSLTSGTNTGELFF. The bases are TGTGCCAGCAGCCTAACTAGCGGTACGAACACCGGGGAGCTGTTTTTT.